The 12 T cell receptor beta chains presented below share a single source sample, sequenced in a study of spatial heterogeneity in lung cancer. As for time point: sample taken at primary tumor resection. Using its own MiXCR run on the 5' RACE reads, TCRdb lists one record per CDR3 protein. Of a few thousand distinct CDR3 sequences in the sample, about 6.8% were seen once. Source: normal lung tissue next to the tumor, taken at surgery. These receptors originate from a male donor with early-stage non-small cell lung cancer.

This clonotype is medium-sized within its sample. The chain combines TRBV19 with TRBJ2-2; TRBD2 matches 7 bases. Germline V CDR1 and CDR2: LNHDA, SQIVND (reference sequence). The CDR3 is 13 residues long. V gave up 6 bases and J gave up 6 bases; unmatched junction bases: 4. The CDR3 nucleotides read TGTGCCAGTAGCTTGACTAGCTCCGGGGAGCTGTTTTTT. This gives the protein CASSLTSSGELFF.

In this sample, this clonotype is medium-sized (0.01 to 0.1%). The chain has TRBV12-3 or TRBV12-4 and TRBJ2-5; TRBD1 aligns across 8 bases. The junction had 9 bases not matched to a gene; V was cut back by 1 base and J by 5 bases. This CDR3 contains 16 residues. Written as DNA, the CDR3 is TGTGCCAGCAGTTTAGGCCTCGCCAGGGGGCAGGAGACCCAGTACTTC. As protein: CASSLGLARGQETQYF.

This chain connects TRBV7-7 to TRBJ2-2, with D hard to call. V was trimmed by 5 bases and J by 4 bases, leaving 14 bases between them. CDR3 length: 15 residues. Per germline, CDR1 SSHAT and CDR2 FNYEAQ (reference sequence). For the CDR3, the DNA is TGTGCCAGCAGCCCCACAGATATCGGCACCGGGGAGCTGTTTTTT. Translated: CASSPTDIGTGELFF.

This clonotype is medium-sized (0.01 to 0.1%) by share. V usage is TRBV18 and J usage is TRBJ2-2; D call uncertain. Germline V gene sequence: CDR1 KGHSH, CDR2 LQKENI. V lost 8 bases to trimming and J lost 1 base, with 11 bases between them. There are 14 residues in the CDR3. The DNA of the CDR3 is TGTGCCAGCCCTAAGGGCGGGAACACCGGGGAGCTGTTTTTT. Protein product: CASPKGGNTGELFF. The complete variable domain, with remaining parts taken from reference TRBV18 and TRBJ2-2, reads NAGVMQNPRHLVRRRGQEARLRCSPMKGHSHVYWYRQLPEEGLKFMVYLQKENIIDESGMPKERFSAEFPKEGPSILRIQQVVRGDSAAYFCASPKGGNTGELFFGEGSRLTVL.

This clonotype is large by share. The genes are TRBV12-3 or TRBV12-4 and TRBJ1-4; 11 bases line up with TRBD1. With V trimmed by 5 bases and J by 0 bases, 5 bases remained unmatched. The CDR3 totals 17 residues. The CDR3 protein is CASSPGTGGATNEKLFF. The CDR3 region has the DNA TGTGCCAGCAGTCCAGGGACAGGGGGAGCAACTAATGAAAAACTGTTTTTT.

By share of the sample, this clonotype is medium-sized. This chain uses TRBV5-1 with TRBJ2-1; tentative D call: TRBD2 (6 bases). The ends were cut back, 4 bases at V and 5 bases at J, with 19 bases in the middle. CDR3 length: 16 residues. Germline loops: CDR1 SGHRS, CDR2 YFSETQ. CDR3 residues: CASSPTGLQTNNEQFF. The CDR3 DNA sequence: TGCGCCAGCAGCCCTACGGGACTCCAAACGAACAATGAGCAGTTCTTC.

By share, this clonotype counts as medium-sized. The V gene is TRBV28, the J gene TRBJ1-5; D not resolved. Trimming took 3 bases from V and 3 from J, leaving 12 bases between them. The CDR3 contains 15 residues. Per germline, CDR1 MDHEN and CDR2 SYDVKM. Here the CDR3 reads CASSFSSAYNQPQHF. As DNA, the CDR3 is TGTGCCAGCAGTTTTAGCTCGGCCTACAATCAGCCCCAGCATTTT.

In nucleotides, the CDR3 is TGTGCCAGCAGTGGGGTCACCGACTATGGCTACACCTTC. It codes for CASSGVTDYGYTF. The gene calls are TRBV2 and TRBJ1-2; no definite D call. V lost 4 bases to trimming and J lost 3 bases, with 9 bases between them. The CDR3 spans 13 residues. Germline V gene sequence: CDR1 SNHLY, CDR2 FYNNEI.

By proportion, this clonotype is medium-sized. The rearrangement joins TRBV20-1 to TRBJ2-3; D is uncertain. Between the trimmed V and J ends, which lost 4 bases and 0 bases, there was a span of 14 bases. The length of the CDR3 is 15 residues. Germline V lookup: CDR1 DFQATT, CDR2 SNEGSKA (reference sequence). Here the CDR3 reads CSATPRVPSTDTQYF. The CDR3 nucleotides read TGCAGTGCTACGCCCCGGGTCCCTAGCACAGATACGCAGTATTTT.

This clonotype qualifies as medium-sized. The chain is built from TRBV7-3 and TRBJ2-1; 7 bases are shared with TRBD2. The length of the CDR3 is 16 residues. The J segment lost 4 bases and the V segment lost 5 bases, leaving 11 bases of the junction unmatched. Germline V gene lookup returns CDR1 SGHTA and CDR2 FQGTGA. CDR3 coding DNA: TGTGCCAGCAGCCCCGGGAGTAGCGGGCCTTACAATGAGCAGTTCTTC. It codes for CASSPGSSGPYNEQFF.

The chain employs TRBV7-8 and TRBJ2-1; D possibly corresponds to TRBD1 (6 bases). V lost 5 bases and J 0 bases, leaving 11 bases between the germline ends. Germline CDR1 reads SGHVS; CDR2 reads FQNEAQ. The CDR3 spans 15 residues. CDR3 protein: CASSPTGNSYNEQFF. CDR3 in DNA: TGTGCCAGCAGCCCAACAGGGAACTCCTACAATGAGCAGTTCTTC.

By share of the sample, this clonotype is medium-sized (0.01 to 0.1%). The chain couples TRBV5-1 to TRBJ1-2; TRBD1 might be the D (6 bases). CDR1 is SGHRS, CDR2 YFSETQ, per germline. Deletions cut 0 bases from V and 2 bases from J, with 11 bases between. The CDR3 has 15 residues. Written as DNA, the CDR3 is TGCGCCAGCAGCTTGGCGGGGGGCGAGAACTATGGCTACACCTTC. Translating it yields CASSLAGGENYGYTF.